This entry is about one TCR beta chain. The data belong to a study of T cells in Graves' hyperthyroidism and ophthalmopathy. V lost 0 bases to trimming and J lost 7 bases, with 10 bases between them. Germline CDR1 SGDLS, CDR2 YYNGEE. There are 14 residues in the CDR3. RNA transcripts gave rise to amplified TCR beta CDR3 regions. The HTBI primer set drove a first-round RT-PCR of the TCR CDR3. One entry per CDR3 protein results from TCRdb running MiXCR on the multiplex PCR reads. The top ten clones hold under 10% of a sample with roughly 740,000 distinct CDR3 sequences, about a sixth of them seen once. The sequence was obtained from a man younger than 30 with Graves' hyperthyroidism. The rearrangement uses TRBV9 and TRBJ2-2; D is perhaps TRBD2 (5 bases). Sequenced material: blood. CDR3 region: CASSVGIGSGELFF. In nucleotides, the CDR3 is TGTGCCAGCAGCGTAGGTATAGGGAGCGGGGAGCTGTTTTTT. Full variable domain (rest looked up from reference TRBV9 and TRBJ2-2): DSGVTQTPKHLITATGQRVTLRCSPRSGDLSVYWYQQSLDQGLQFLIQYYNGEERAKGNILERFSAQQFPDLHSELNLSSLELGDSALYFCASSVGIGSGELFFGEGSRLTVL.